Shown below are 5 T cell receptor beta chains from a single sample sequenced in a study of blood T cells in healthy people across ages. Sample-barcoded 5' priming and a J-beta primer mix drove a second PCR of roughly 7 to 11 cycles. TCRdb analysed the 5' RACE reads with MiXCR anew, one entry per CDR3 protein. In the table there are hundreds of thousands of distinct CDR3 sequences, approximately 30% of which are singletons. The specimen was blood. These receptors all stem from a woman at least 80 years old in good health.

This clonotype was seen a few times. The chain uses TRBV18 and TRBJ1-1, with unresolved D. There are 14 residues in the CDR3. V was clipped by 2 bases and J by 2 bases, with 9 bases between them. Germline lookup yields CDR1 KGHSH and CDR2 LQKENI. The CDR3, as DNA: TGTGCCAGCTCACCAAGGGAGGTTAACACTGAAGCTTTCTTT. Encoded protein: CASSPREVNTEAFF.

This clonotype appeared a few times. A much larger clone lies a single base off, so this may be a read error. The CDR3: CASSPRTSPRGEQYF. CDR3 DNA: TGTGCCAGCAGTCCCAGGACTAGTCCCAGGGGGGAGCAGTACTTC. This rearrangement joins TRBV7-2 to TRBJ2-5, with D perhaps being TRBD1 or TRBD2 (7 bases each). CDR3 size: 15 residues. The V gene's germline CDR1 is SGHTA and CDR2 FQGNSA. Between the trimmed V and J ends, which lost 6 bases and 11 bases, there was a span of 25 bases.

The chain links TRBV5-4 to TRBJ1-2, with D unclear. Germline V lookup: CDR1 SGHNT, CDR2 YYREEE (reference sequence). This CDR3 contains 16 residues. The V gene lost 4 bases and the J gene lost 4 bases, with 20 bases spanning the gap. The CDR3 DNA sequence: TGTGCCAGCAGCGCAAAGGTGGGAGGGTTGGGCTATGGCTACACCTTC. The encoded protein is CASSAKVGGLGYGYTF.

The J gene is TRBJ2-7, the V gene TRBV9, with 11 bases that match TRBD1. Matching the DNA end better, TRBJ2-5 makes the J call doubtful. The CDR3 sequence is 17 residues long. The V gene's germline CDR1 is SGDLS and CDR2 YYNGEE. The CDR3 spells CASSDSWTGGGEKTQYF. CDR3 DNA: TGTGCCAGCAGCGACTCCTGGACAGGGGGCGGGGAAAAGACCCAGTACTTC.

This clonotype was counted between two and nine times. The rearrangement uses TRBV30 and TRBJ1-1; D is perhaps TRBD1 (6 bases). CDR1 is GTSNPN, CDR2 SVGIG, per germline (reference sequence). The V end was cut by 6 bases, the J end by 1 base, with 15 bases between. CDR3 length: 14 amino acids. The DNA of the CDR3 is TGTGCCTGCAAGGGGGACTCAAGGAACACTGAAGCTTTCTTT. Translating gives CACKGDSRNTEAFF.